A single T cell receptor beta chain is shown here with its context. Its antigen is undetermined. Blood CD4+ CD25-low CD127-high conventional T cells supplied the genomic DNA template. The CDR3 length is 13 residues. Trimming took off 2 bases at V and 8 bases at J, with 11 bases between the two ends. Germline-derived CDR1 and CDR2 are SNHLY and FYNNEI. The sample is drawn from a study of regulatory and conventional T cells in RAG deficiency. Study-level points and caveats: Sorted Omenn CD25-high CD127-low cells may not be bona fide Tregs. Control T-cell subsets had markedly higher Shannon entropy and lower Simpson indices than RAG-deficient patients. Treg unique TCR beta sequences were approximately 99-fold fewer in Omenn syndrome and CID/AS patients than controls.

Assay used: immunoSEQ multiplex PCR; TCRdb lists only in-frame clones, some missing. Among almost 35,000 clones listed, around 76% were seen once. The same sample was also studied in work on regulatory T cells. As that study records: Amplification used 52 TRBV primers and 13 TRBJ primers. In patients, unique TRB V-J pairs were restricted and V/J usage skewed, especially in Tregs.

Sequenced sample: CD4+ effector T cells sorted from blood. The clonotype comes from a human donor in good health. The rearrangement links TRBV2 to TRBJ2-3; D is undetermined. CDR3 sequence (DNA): TGTGCCAGCAGTGAAAACGTGGCAGTTACGCAGTATTTT. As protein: CASSENVAVTQYF. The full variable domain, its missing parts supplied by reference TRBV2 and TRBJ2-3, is EPEVTQTPSHQVTQMGQEVILRCVPISNHLYFYWYRQILGQKVEFLVSFYNNEISEKSEIFDDQFSVERPDGSNFTLKIRSTKLEDSAMYFCASSENVAVTQYFGPGTRLTVL.